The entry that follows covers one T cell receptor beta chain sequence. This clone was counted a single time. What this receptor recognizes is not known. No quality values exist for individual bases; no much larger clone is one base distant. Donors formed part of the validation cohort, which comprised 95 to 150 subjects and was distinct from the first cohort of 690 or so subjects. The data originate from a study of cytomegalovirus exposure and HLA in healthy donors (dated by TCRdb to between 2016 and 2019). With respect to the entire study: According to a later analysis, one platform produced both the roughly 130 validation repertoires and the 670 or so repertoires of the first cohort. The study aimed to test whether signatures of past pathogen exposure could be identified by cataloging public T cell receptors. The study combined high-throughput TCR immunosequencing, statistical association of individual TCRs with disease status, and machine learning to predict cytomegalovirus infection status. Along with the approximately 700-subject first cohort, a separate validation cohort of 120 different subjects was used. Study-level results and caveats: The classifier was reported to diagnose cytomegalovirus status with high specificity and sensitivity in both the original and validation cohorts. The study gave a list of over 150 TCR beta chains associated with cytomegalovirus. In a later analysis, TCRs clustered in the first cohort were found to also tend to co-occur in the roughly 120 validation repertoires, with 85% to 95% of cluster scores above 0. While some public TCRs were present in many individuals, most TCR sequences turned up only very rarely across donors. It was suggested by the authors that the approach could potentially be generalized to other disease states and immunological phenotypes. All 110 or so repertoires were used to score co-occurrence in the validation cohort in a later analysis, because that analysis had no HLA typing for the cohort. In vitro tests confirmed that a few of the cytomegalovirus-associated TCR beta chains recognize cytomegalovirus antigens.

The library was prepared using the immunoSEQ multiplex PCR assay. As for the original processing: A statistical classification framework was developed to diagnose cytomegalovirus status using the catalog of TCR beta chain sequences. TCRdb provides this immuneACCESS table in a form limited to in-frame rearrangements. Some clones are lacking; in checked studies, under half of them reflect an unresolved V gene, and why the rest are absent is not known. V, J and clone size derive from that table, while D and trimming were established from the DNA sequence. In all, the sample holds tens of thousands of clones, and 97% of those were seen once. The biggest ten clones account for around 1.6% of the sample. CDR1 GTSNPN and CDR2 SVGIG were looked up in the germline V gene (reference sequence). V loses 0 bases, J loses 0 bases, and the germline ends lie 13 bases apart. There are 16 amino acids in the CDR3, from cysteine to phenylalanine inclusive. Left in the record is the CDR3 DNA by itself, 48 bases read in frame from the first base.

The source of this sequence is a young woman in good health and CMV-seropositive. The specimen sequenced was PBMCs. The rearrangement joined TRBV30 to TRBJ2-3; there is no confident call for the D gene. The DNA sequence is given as TGTGCCTGGAGTGTACTAACGCCATCTAGCACAGATACGCAGTATTTT. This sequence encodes CAWSVLTPSSTDTQYF.